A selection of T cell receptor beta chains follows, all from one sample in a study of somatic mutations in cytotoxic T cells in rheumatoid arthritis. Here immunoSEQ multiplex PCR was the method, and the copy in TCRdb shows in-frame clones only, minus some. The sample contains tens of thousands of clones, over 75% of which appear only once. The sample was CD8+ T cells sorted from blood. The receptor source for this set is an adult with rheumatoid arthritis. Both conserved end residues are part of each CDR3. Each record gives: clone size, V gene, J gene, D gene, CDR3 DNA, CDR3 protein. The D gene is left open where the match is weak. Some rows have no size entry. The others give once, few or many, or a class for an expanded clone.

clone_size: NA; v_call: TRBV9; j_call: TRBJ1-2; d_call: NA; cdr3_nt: TGTGCCAGCAGCGTAGGGTCAGGGCCGGGTGAAGGCTACACCTTC; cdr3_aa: CASSVGSGPGEGYTF
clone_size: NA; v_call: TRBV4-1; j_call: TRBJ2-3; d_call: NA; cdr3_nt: TGCGCCAGCAGCCAAGATCTTAGGTTAGATACGCAGTATTTT; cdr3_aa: CASSQDLRLDTQYF
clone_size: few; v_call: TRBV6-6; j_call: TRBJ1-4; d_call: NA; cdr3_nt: TGTGCCAGCAGTTCCACGACAGAACGGGGGGATTTTAGGTTTTTT; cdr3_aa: CASSSTTERGDFRFF
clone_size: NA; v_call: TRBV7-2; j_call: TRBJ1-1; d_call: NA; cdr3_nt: TGTGCCAGCCCTGCACCTCGCAGTGAAGCTTTCTTT; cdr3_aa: CASPAPRSEAFF
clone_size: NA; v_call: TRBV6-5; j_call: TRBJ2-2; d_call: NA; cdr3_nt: TGTGCCAGCAGCCGGACAGGGGAGCTGTTTTTT; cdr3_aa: CASSRTGELFF
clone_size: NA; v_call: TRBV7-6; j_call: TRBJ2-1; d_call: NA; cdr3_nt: TGTGCCAGCAGCTTACTCAGGGGTGAGCAGTTCTTC; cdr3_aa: CASSLLRGEQFF
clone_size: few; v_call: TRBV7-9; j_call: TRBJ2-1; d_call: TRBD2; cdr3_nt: TGTGCCAGCAGCTTAGTATCTAGCGGGGCCAATGAGCAGTTCTTC; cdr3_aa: CASSLVSSGANEQFF
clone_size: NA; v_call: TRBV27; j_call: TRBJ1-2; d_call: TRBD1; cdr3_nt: TGTGCCAGCACCCCGGGGATGGACAGGGGGGGCAGTAACTATGGCTACACCTTC; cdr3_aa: CASTPGMDRGGSNYGYTF
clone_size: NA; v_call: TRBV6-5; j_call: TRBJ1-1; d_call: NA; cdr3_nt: TGTGCCAGCAGAGCGGGGAACACTGAAGCTTTCTTT; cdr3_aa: CASRAGNTEAFF
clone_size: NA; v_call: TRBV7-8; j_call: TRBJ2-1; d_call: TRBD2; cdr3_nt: TGTGCCAGCAGTTCATGGACTAGCTCCTTTTTGTATGAGCAGTTCTTC; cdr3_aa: CASSSWTSSFLYEQFF
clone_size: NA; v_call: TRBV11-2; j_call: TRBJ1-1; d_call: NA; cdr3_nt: TGTGCCAGCAGCTTGGGCAGGGGTACTGAAGCTTTCTTT; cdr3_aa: CASSLGRGTEAFF
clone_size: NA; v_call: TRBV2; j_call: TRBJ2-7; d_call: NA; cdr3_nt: TGTGCCAGCAGTGAACGGGAAGGCCCTCCTTACGAGCAGTACTTC; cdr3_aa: CASSEREGPPYEQYF
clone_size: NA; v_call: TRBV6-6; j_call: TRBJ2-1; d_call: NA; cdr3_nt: TGTGCCAGCAGTACATGGGGGAATGAGCAGTTCTTC; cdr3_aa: CASSTWGNEQFF
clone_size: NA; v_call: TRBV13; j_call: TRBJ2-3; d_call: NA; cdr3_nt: TGTGCCAGCATGGCAACAGATACGCAGTATTTT; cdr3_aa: CASMATDTQYF
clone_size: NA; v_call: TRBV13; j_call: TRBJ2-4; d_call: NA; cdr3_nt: TGTGCCAGCAGCTTAGGCGGTGGCCCAAAGATAGGCATTCAGTACTTC; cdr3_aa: CASSLGGGPKIGIQYF
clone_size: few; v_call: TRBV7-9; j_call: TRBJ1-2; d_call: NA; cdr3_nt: TGTGCCAGCAGCGGCTACACCTTC; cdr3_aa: CASSGYTF
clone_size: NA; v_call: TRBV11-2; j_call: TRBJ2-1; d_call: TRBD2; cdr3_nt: TGTGCCAGCAGCTTAGTGAGTAGCGGGAGGTTCCATGAGCAGTTCTTC; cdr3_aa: CASSLVSSGRFHEQFF
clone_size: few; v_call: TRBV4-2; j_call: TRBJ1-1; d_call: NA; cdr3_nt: TGTGCCAGCAGCCAGAAGTTGAACACTGAAGCTTTCTTT; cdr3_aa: CASSQKLNTEAFF
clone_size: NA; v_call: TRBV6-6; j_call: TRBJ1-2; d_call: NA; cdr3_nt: TGTGCCAGCAGGGGAAGGGACGGGTGGGCTAACTATGGCTACACCTTC; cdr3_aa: CASRGRDGWANYGYTF
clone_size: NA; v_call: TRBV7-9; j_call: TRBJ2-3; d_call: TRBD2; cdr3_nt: TGTGAGGGAGGGGCCAGCGGGACTCCTAGCGGAGAAGCAGATACGCAGTATTTT; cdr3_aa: CEGGASGTPSGEADTQYF
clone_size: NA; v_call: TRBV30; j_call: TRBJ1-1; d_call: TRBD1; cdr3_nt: TGTGCCTGGAGTGCGGGAACAGGGGGCACTGAAGCTTTCTTT; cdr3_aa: CAWSAGTGGTEAFF
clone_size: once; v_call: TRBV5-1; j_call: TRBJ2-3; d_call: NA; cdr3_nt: TGCGCCAGCAGCTCCTCAAGTGCTAGCACAGATACGCAGTATTTT; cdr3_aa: CASSSSSASTDTQYF
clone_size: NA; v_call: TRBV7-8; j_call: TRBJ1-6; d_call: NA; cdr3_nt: TGTGCCAGCAGGCTGGACAACGGGAATTCACCCCTCCACTTT; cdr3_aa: CASRLDNGNSPLHF
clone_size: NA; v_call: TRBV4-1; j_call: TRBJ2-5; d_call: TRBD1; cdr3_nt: TGCGCCAGCAGCCGCGGGACAGGGCGGAAGGAGACCCAGTACTTC; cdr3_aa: CASSRGTGRKETQYF
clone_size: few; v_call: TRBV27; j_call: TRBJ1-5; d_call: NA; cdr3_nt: TGTGCCAGCAGTTTAGTAGGGGGGAGAGATCAGCATTTT; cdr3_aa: CASSLVGGRDQHF
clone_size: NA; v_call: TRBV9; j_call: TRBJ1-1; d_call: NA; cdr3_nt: TGTGCCAGCGGGGACCAACCCTCTGAAGCTTTCTTT; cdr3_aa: CASGDQPSEAFF
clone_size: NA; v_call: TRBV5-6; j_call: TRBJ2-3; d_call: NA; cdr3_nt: TGTGCCAGCAGCTTGGGTTCAGGTCGGGGAGATACGCAGTATTTT; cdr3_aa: CASSLGSGRGDTQYF
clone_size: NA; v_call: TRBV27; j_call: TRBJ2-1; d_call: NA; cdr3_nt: TGTGCCAGCAGCCTACTCCGGGATTACTCATACAATGAGCAGTTCTTC; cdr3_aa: CASSLLRDYSYNEQFF
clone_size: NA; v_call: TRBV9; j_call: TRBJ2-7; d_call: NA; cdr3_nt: TGTGCCAGCAGCGTAGATGGAATAAACTACGAGCAGTACTTC; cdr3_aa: CASSVDGINYEQYF
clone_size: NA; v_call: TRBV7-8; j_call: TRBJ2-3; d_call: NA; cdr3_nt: TGTGCCAGCAGCCGTCTTACCTCAGATACGCAGTATTTT; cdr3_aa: CASSRLTSDTQYF